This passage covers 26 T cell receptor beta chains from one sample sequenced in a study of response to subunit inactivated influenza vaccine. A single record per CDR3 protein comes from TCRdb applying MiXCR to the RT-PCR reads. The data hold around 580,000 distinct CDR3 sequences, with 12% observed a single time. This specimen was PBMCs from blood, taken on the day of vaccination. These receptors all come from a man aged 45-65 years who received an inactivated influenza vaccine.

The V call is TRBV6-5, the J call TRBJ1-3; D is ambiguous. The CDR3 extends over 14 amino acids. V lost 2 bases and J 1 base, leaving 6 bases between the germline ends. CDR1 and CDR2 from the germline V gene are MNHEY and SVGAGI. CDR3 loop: CASSYGPSGNTIYF. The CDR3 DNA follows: TGTGCCAGCAGTTACGGACCTTCTGGAAACACCATATATTTT.

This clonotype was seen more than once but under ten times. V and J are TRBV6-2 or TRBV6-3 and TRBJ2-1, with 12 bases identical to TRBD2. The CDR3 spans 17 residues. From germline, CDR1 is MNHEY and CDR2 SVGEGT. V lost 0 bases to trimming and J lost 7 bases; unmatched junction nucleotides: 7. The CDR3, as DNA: TGTGCCAGCAGTTACTCGAGGGGACTAGCGGGTCTAAATGAGCAGTTCTTC. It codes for CASSYSRGLAGLNEQFF.

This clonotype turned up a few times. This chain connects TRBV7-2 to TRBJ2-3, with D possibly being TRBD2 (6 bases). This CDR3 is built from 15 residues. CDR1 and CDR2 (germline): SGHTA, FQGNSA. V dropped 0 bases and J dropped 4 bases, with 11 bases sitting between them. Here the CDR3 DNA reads TGTGCCAGCAGCTTAGCTTCAGGAGGGTCAGATACGCAGTATTTT. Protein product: CASSLASGGSDTQYF.

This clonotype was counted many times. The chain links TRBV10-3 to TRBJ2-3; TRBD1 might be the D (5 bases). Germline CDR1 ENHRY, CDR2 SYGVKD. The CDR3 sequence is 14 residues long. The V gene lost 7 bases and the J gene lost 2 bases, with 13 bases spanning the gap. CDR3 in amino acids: CAIKRGRDTDTQYF. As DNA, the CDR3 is TGTGCCATCAAAAGGGGCAGGGACACAGATACGCAGTATTTT.

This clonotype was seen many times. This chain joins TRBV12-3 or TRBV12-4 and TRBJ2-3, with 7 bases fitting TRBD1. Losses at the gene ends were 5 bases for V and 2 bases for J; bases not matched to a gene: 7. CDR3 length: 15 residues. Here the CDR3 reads CASSPRTGDTDTQYF. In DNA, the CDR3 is TGTGCCAGCAGTCCGCGGACAGGCGACACAGATACGCAGTATTTT.

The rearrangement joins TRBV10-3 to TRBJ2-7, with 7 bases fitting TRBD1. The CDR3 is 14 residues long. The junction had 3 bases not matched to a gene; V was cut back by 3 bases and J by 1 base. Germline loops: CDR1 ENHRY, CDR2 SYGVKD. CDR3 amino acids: CAISDVGQSYEQYF. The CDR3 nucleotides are TGTGCCATCAGTGACGTGGGACAGTCCTACGAGCAGTACTTC.

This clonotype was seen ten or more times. The CDR3 DNA reads as TGTGCCAGCAGTTTTGGGGCAGAGACCCAGTACTTC. It specifies CASSFGAETQYF. The chain carries TRBV12-3 or TRBV12-4 and TRBJ2-5, with a tentative D call TRBD1 (5 bases). Between the trimmed V and J ends, which lost 3 bases and 4 bases, there was a span of 6 bases. The CDR3 has 12 amino acids.

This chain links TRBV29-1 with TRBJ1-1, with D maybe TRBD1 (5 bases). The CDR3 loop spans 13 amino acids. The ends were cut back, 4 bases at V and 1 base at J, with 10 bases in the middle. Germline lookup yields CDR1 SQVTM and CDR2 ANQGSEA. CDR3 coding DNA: TGCAGCGTTGCGCTTGGGGGGAACACTGAAGCTTTCTTT. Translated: CSVALGGNTEAFF.

The CDR3, as DNA: TGTGCCACCAGTGACCCGACAGGGGGCGGCAAAGCCGGGGAGCTGTTTTTT. This sequence encodes CATSDPTGGGKAGELFF. The rearrangement links TRBV24-1 to TRBJ2-2; 10 bases align to TRBD1. The trim removed 4 bases at V and 6 bases at J, leaving 10 bases unmatched. The CDR3 is made up of 17 amino acids. From germline, CDR1 is KGHDR and CDR2 SFDVKD.

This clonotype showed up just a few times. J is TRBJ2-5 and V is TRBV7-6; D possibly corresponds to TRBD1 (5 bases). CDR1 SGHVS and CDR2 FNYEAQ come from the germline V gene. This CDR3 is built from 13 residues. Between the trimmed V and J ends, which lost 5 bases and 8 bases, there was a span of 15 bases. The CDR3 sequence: CASSQTESSTQYF. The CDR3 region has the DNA TGTGCCAGCAGCCAGACAGAATCGAGTACCCAGTACTTC. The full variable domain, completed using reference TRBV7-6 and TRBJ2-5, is GAGVSQSPRYKVTKRGQDVALRCDPISGHVSLYWYRQALGQGPEFLTYFNYEAQQDKSGLPNDRFSAERPEGSISTLTIQRTEQRDSAMYRCASSQTESSTQYFGPGTRLLVL.

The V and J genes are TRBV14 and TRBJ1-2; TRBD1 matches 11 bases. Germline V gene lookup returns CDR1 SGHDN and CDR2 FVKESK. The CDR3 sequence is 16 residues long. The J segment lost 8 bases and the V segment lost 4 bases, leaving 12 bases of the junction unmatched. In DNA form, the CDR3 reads TGTGCCAGCAGCCGTTGGACAGGGGGCTCGGGACGGGGCTACACCTTC. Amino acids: CASSRWTGGSGRGYTF.

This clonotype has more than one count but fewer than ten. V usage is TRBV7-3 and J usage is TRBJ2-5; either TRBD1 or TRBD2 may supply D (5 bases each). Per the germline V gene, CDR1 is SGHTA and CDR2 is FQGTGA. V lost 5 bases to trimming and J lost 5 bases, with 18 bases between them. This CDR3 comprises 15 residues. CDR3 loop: CASSLRDGRVETQYF. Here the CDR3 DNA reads TGTGCCAGCAGCCTCCGGGACGGTAGGGTTGAGACCCAGTACTTC.

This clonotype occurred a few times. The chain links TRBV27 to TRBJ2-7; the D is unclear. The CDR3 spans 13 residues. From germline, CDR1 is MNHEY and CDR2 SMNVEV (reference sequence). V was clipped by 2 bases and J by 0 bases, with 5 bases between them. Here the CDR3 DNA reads TGTGCCAGCAGTTTACGGAACTCCTACGAGCAGTACTTC. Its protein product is CASSLRNSYEQYF.

CDR3: CATSTLYRDGGTQYF. CDR3 sequence (DNA): TGTGCCACCAGCACCCTATACCGGGACGGAGGAACGCAGTATTTT. V is TRBV15 and J is TRBJ2-3; D is possibly TRBD1 or TRBD2 (5 bases each). This CDR3 comprises 15 residues. Germline V CDR1 and CDR2: LNHNV, YYDKDF (reference sequence). The V end lost 4 bases, the J end lost 9 bases, and 20 bases lay between the germline ends. Full variable domain (remainder filled in from reference TRBV15 and TRBJ2-3): DAMVIQNPRYQVTQFGKPVTLSCSQTLNHNVMYWYQQKSSQAPKLLFHYYDKDFNNEADTPDNFQSRRPNTSFCFLDIRSPGLGDTAMYLCATSTLYRDGGTQYFGPGTRLTVL.

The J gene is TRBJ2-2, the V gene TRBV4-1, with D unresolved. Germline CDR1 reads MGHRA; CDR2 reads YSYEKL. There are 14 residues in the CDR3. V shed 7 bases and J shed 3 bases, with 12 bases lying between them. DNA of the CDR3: TGCGCCAGCAAAAAAGACCCTGACACCGGGGAGCTGTTTTTT. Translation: CASKKDPDTGELFF.

Here the CDR3 reads CASKETGTGHYEQYF. For the CDR3, the DNA is TGTGCCAGCAAGGAGACCGGGACAGGGCACTACGAGCAGTACTTC. The V and J genes are TRBV6-2 or TRBV6-3 and TRBJ2-7; TRBD1 matches at 9 bases. Germline loops: CDR1 MNHEY, CDR2 SVGEGT. Losses at the gene ends were 7 bases for V and 3 bases for J; bases not matched to a gene: 10. This CDR3 is 15 amino acids long.

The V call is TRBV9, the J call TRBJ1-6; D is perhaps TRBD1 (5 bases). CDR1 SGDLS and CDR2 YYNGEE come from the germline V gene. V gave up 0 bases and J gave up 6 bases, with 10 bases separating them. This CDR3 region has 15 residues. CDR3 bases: TGTGCCAGCAGCGTAGGGGGGTACGGTAATTCACCCCTCCACTTT. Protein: CASSVGGYGNSPLHF.

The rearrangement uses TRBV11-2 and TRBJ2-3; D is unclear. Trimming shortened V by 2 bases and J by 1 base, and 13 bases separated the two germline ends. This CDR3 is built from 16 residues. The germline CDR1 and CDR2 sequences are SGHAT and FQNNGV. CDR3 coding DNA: TGTGCCAGCAGCTTATCCTTTGGAACACGCACAGATACGCAGTATTTT. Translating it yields CASSLSFGTRTDTQYF.

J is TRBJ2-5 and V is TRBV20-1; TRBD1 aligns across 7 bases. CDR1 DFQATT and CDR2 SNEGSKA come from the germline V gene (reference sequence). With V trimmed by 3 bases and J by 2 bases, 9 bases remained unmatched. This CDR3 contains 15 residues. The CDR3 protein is CSASPMGRGQETQYF. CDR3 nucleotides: TGCAGTGCTAGCCCCATGGGCAGGGGGCAAGAGACCCAGTACTTC.

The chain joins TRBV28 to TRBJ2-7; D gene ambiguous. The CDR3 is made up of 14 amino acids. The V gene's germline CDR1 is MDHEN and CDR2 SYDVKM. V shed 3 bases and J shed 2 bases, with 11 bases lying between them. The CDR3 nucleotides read TGTGCCAGCAGTTTGCCTCTATACCCCTACGAGCAGTACTTC. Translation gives CASSLPLYPYEQYF. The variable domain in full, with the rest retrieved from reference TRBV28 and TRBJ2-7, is DVKVTQSSRYLVKRTGEKVFLECVQDMDHENMFWYRQDPGLGLRLIYFSYDVKMKEKGDIPEGYSVSREKKERFSLILESASTNQTSMYLCASSLPLYPYEQYFGPGTRLTVT.

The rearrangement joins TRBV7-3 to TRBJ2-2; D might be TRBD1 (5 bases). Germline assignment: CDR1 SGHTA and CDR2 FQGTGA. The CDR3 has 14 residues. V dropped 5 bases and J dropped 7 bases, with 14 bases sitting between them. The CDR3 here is CASSRLGRDGELFF. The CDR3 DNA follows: TGTGCCAGCAGCCGACTGGGCAGGGACGGGGAGCTGTTTTTT.

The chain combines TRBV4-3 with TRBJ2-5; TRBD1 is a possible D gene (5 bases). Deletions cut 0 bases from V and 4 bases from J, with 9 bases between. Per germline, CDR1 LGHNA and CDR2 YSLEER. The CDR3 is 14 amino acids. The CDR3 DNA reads TGCGCCAGCAGCCAAGATGGGCAGGGAGAGACCCAGTACTTC. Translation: CASSQDGQGETQYF.

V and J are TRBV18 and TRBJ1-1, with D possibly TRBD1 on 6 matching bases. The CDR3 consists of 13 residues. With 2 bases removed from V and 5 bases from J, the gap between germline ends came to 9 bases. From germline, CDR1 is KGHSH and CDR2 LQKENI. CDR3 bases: TGTGCCAGCTCACCAGAACAGGGAACTGAAGCTTTCTTT. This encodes CASSPEQGTEAFF.

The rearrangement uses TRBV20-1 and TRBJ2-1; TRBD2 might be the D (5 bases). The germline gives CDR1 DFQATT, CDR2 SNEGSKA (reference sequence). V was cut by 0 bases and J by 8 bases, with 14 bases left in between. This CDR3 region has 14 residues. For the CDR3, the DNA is TGCAGTGCTAGAGAACTAGATCGGCTCGATGAGCAGTTCTTC. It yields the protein CSARELDRLDEQFF.

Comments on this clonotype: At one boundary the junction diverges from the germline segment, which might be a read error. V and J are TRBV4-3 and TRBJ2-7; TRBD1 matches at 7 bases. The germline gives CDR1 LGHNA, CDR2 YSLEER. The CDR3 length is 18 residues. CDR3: CTSSQDLLSGTASYEQYF. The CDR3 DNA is TGCACCAGCAGCCAAGATCTTTTGTCCGGGACAGCCTCCTACGAGCAGTACTTC.

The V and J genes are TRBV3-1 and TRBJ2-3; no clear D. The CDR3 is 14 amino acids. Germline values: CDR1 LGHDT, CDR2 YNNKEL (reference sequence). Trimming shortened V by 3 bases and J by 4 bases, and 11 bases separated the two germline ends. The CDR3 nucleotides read TGTGCCAGCAGCCAGGCCCGACTTGCAGATACGCAGTATTTT. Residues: CASSQARLADTQYF.